One T cell receptor beta chain is described in this entry. Random hexamers primed reverse transcription of about 0.5 to 1 ug RNA. Amplification of TCR beta CDR3 spanned 54 Vbeta and 13 Jbeta via immunoSEQ multiplex PCR. TCRdb fed the immunoSEQ multiplex PCR reads into MiXCR, producing one record per CDR3 protein. The repertoire holds more than 200,000 distinct CDR3 sequences, with approximately 94% as singletons. This CDR3 spans 15 amino acids. V dropped 1 base and J dropped 0 bases, with 4 bases sitting between them. These data are taken from a study of CD8 T cells in Susac syndrome. Study overall: Patients with Susac syndrome were therapy-naive, on corticosteroids, or on intravenous immunoglobulin alone at blood draw.

Patients with Susac syndrome showed fulfilment of recently defined diagnostic criteria for definite or probable disease. Negative magnetic isolation gave CD8+ and CD4+ cells; FACS enriched CD8+ TEMRA. This rearrangement joins TRBV12-3 or TRBV12-4 to TRBJ1-6; D remains unclear. The specimen sequenced was CD4+ T cells from PBMCs. The sequence was obtained from a human donor with Susac syndrome. The DNA of the CDR3 is TGTGCCAGCAGTTTAGATAGCTCCTATAATTCACCCCTCCACTTT. The encoded protein is CASSLDSSYNSPLHF.